Each of the 11 T cell receptor beta chains below was sequenced from the same sample in a study of blood T cell repertoires in COVID-19. The method was immunoSEQ multiplex PCR; TCRdb's version includes in-frame clones alone and lacks a portion of them. Here the sample spans approximately 130,000 clones, roughly 90% being singletons. Material for sequencing was peripheral blood. Receptors were obtained from a man between 45 and 60 years old with acute or convalescent COVID-19.

This clone was observed many times. The chain couples TRBV12-3 or TRBV12-4 to TRBJ2-7, with unresolved D. The ends were cut back, 7 bases at V and 2 bases at J, with 9 bases in the middle. The CDR3 runs to 12 residues. Here the CDR3 reads CASTSHPYEQYF. The CDR3 nucleotides read TGTGCCAGCACGAGCCACCCCTACGAGCAGTACTTC.

The chain uses TRBV6-2 or TRBV6-3 and TRBJ2-3; 13 bases line up with TRBD2. CDR1 MNHEY and CDR2 SVGEGT come from the germline V gene. This CDR3 spans 16 amino acids. The ends lost 6 bases at V and 4 bases at J; junction bases unmatched: 7. The CDR3 here is CASSTRTSGSPDTQYF. Written as DNA, the CDR3 is TGTGCCAGCAGCACTAGGACTAGCGGGAGCCCAGATACGCAGTATTTT.

V and J are TRBV19 and TRBJ2-5; 8 positions match TRBD1. V shed 5 bases, J shed 4 bases, and the junction held 6 bases outside the gene matches. CDR1 and CDR2 from the germline V gene are LNHDA and SQIVND (reference sequence). The CDR3 has 14 amino acids. In DNA, the CDR3 is TGTGCCAGTAGTCCAGGGGGCTCGGGAGAGACCCAGTACTTC. Protein sequence: CASSPGGSGETQYF.

The rearrangement joins TRBV7-8 to TRBJ2-5; a weak D match, TRBD2 (5 bases). Trimming removed 4 bases from V and 5 bases from J, with 11 bases in between. Germline loops: CDR1 SGHVS, CDR2 FQNEAQ. The CDR3 is 13 residues long. The CDR3 loop is CASSSRTGETQYF. CDR3 bases: TGTGCCAGCAGCTCCAGGACGGGGGAGACCCAGTACTTC.

The CDR3 DNA is TGCGCCAGCAGCCTCGGACAGGGGACTAACTATGGCTACACCTTC. Protein: CASSLGQGTNYGYTF. The chain couples TRBV5-1 to TRBJ1-2, with 9 positions matching TRBD1. The CDR3 spans 15 residues. Unmatched junction bases numbered 4, after V lost 4 bases and J lost 0 bases. Germline V gene sequence: CDR1 SGHRS, CDR2 YFSETQ.

The chain couples TRBV21-1 to TRBJ1-1; the table names TRBD1, a call not compared with the DNA. TRBV21-1 is described as a pseudogene. The CDR3 consists of 15 residues. For the CDR3, the DNA is TGTGCCAGCAGCAAATACAGGGGGGCATATACTGAAGCTTTCTTT. Protein: CASSKYRGAYTEAFF.

The gene calls are TRBV12-3 or TRBV12-4 and TRBJ1-2, with 7 bases matching TRBD1. The trim removed 5 bases at V and 5 bases at J, leaving 2 bases unmatched. This CDR3 contains 12 residues. CDR3 nucleotides: TGTGCCAGCAGTACAGGGGATTATGGCTACACCTTC. This codes for CASSTGDYGYTF.

The chain uses TRBV15 and TRBJ2-1; 11 nucleotides match TRBD1. V was pared by 4 bases and J by 4 bases, with 3 bases of the junction left unmatched. Germline V gene data show CDR1 as LNHNV and CDR2 as YYDKDF (reference sequence). The CDR3 runs 15 residues. CDR3 sequence (DNA): TGTGCCACCAGCATCGGGACAGGGGGATACAATGAGCAGTTCTTC. Translated, it gives CATSIGTGGYNEQFF.

The rearrangement joins TRBV2 to TRBJ2-7; a weak D match, TRBD1 (5 bases). The CDR3 length is 16 residues. Germline assignment: CDR1 SNHLY and CDR2 FYNNEI. V shed 7 bases and J shed 0 bases, with 19 bases lying between them. The CDR3 is CASIESAGWGSYEQYF. The DNA for the CDR3 is TGTGCCAGCATAGAAAGCGCAGGGTGGGGCTCCTACGAGCAGTACTTC.

The genes are TRBV5-4 and TRBJ1-5; 7 bases are a match to TRBD1. The CDR3 extends over 15 amino acids. CDR1 and CDR2 (germline): SGHNT, YYREEE (reference sequence). V was pared by 2 bases and J by 7 bases, with 9 bases of the junction left unmatched. Here the CDR3 reads CASSFPEGAGQPQHF. The CDR3 DNA reads as TGTGCCAGCAGCTTCCCCGAGGGGGCAGGGCAGCCCCAGCATTTT.

In nucleotides, the CDR3 is TGTGCCAGCAGCCCGCGAACAGGGTTGGGCACCGGGGAGCTGTTTTTT. It yields the protein CASSPRTGLGTGELFF. This chain joins TRBV14 and TRBJ2-2, with a weak D call TRBD1 (6 bases). The V end lost 4 bases, the J end lost 4 bases, and 16 bases lay between the germline ends. There are 16 residues in the CDR3. The germline gives CDR1 SGHDN, CDR2 FVKESK.